These T cell receptor beta chains were read from a single sample in a study of blood T cell repertoires in COVID-19. The table came from immunoSEQ multiplex PCR; TCRdb's copy has only in-frame clones and leaves some out. Altogether more than 110,000 clones are present, about 86% being singletons, with the ten largest covering 8%. The specimen sequenced was peripheral blood. These receptors all come from a human donor in a cohort sampled during active COVID-19. Each CDR3 is given with its conserved first and last residue. The order of the fields is V gene, clone size, CDR3 protein. Clone size is shown for a subset of rows, as once, few, many or a class of expanded clone.

TRBV6-5 | NA | CASSRRQGGTPLHF
TRBV2 | NA | CATARREADYGYTF
TRBV3-1/TRBV3-2 | NA | CASSRRAASTDTQYF
TRBV10-2 | NA | CASSVGRGGNQPQHF
TRBV5-6 | NA | CASSLWTGRQETQYF
TRBV6-5 | NA | CASRPPGSGELFF
TRBV11-2 | once | CASSSQGSYGYTF
TRBV5-1 | NA | CASSFGGITRQGPTGELFF
TRBV9 | NA | CASSDGTGGRPQHF
TRBV27 | NA | CASRPAGVIQPQHF